These 23 T cell receptor beta chains came from one sample sequenced in a study of T cells after yellow fever vaccination. Using its own MiXCR run on the 5' RACE reads, TCRdb lists one record per CDR3 protein. Of about 330,000 distinct CDR3 sequences in the sample, around 8.1% were seen once. The sequences come from PBMCs, collected roughly seven weeks after the first yellow fever vaccination. These receptors were obtained from a man between 18 and 29 years old who received the YFV17D yellow fever vaccine.

This clonotype showed up just a few times. V usage is TRBV4-3 and J usage is TRBJ1-4; tentative D call: TRBD1 (5 bases). This CDR3 contains 15 residues. Between the trimmed V and J ends, which lost 0 bases and 7 bases, there was a span of 12 bases. CDR1 is LGHNA, CDR2 YSLEER, per germline. As DNA, the CDR3 is TGCGCCAGCAGCCAAGATTTGGGGGTTCGTGAAAAACTGTTTTTT. Its translation: CASSQDLGVREKLFF.

The rearrangement links TRBV30 to TRBJ2-5, with D possibly being TRBD2 (6 bases). The V end lost 5 bases, the J end lost 6 bases, and 16 bases lay between the germline ends. CDR1 is GTSNPN and CDR2 is SVGIG in the germline V gene (reference sequence). There are 13 residues in the CDR3. CDR3 protein: CAWQEGGVKTQYF. In DNA, the CDR3 is TGTGCCTGGCAGGAAGGAGGGGTAAAGACCCAGTACTTC. Using reference TRBV30 and TRBJ2-5 for the parts outside the CDR3, the full variable domain is SQTIHQWPATLVQPVGSPLSLECTVEGTSNPNLYWYRQAAGRGLQLLFYSVGIGQISSEVPQNLSASRPQDRQFILSSKKLLLSDSGFYLCAWQEGGVKTQYFGPGTRLLVL.

The sample holds a few counts of this clonotype. The chain has TRBV5-4 and TRBJ1-6; 8 bases map to TRBD1. The germline gives CDR1 SGHNT, CDR2 YYREEE (reference sequence). The CDR3 is made up of 16 amino acids. The J segment lost 6 bases and the V segment lost 3 bases, leaving 8 bases of the junction unmatched. The DNA for the CDR3 is TGTGCCAGCAGCTCGGACCGGACAGGGCGTAATTCACCCCTCCACTTT. As protein: CASSSDRTGRNSPLHF. Full variable domain (rest looked up from reference TRBV5-4 and TRBJ1-6): ETGVTQSPTHLIKTRGQQVTLRCSSQSGHNTVSWYQQALGQGPQFIFQYYREEENGRGNFPPRFSGLQFPNYSSELNVNALELDDSALYLCASSSDRTGRNSPLHFGNGTRLTVT.

There are a few counts of this clonotype. The CDR3 sequence: CASSQDKDPDNEQFF. CDR3 nucleotides: TGCGCCAGCAGCCAAGATAAGGATCCGGACAATGAGCAGTTCTTC. This chain joins TRBV4-3 and TRBJ2-1; the D is unclear. Per the germline V gene, CDR1 is LGHNA and CDR2 is YSLEER. The V gene lost 0 bases and the J gene lost 5 bases, with 11 bases spanning the gap. The CDR3 loop spans 15 amino acids.

This clonotype has a handful of counts. The CDR3 bases are TGTGCCAGCAGCTTCATGGGGACTGAAGCTTTCTTT. This translates into CASSFMGTEAFF. The gene calls are TRBV13 and TRBJ1-1; no clear D gene. The germline gives CDR1 PRHDT, CDR2 FYEKMQ (reference sequence). The CDR3 sequence is 12 residues long. Trimming stripped 3 bases from V and 5 bases from J, with 7 bases between. The full variable domain, completed using reference TRBV13 and TRBJ1-1, is AAGVIQSPRHLIKEKRETATLKCYPIPRHDTVYWYQQGPGQDPQFLISFYEKMQSDKGSIPDRFSAQQFSDYHSELNMSSLELGDSALYFCASSFMGTEAFFGQGTRLTVV.

This clonotype showed up just a few times. The chain combines TRBV7-2 with TRBJ2-2; D tentatively reads TRBD1 or TRBD2 (7 bases each). The V gene's germline CDR1 is SGHTA and CDR2 FQGNSA. Trimming took 2 bases from V and 6 from J, leaving 22 bases between them. This CDR3 spans 18 amino acids. The CDR3 protein is CASSLSDRRGSVAGELFF. CDR3 bases: TGTGCCAGCAGCTTATCGGACAGGCGGGGGTCCGTGGCCGGGGAGCTGTTTTTT.

The V and J genes are TRBV6-1 and TRBJ2-7, with unresolved D. CDR3 length: 13 residues. V was shortened by 5 bases and J by 2 bases, with 10 bases between the two germline ends. Germline CDR1 and CDR2: MNHNS and SASEGT. CDR3 amino acids: CASSPRPPYEQYF. The CDR3 DNA is TGTGCCAGCAGTCCAAGACCGCCCTACGAGCAGTACTTC.

This rearrangement joins TRBV12-3 or TRBV12-4 to TRBJ2-2; D gene unclear. Trimming pared 5 bases from V and 7 bases from J, leaving 11 bases between. CDR3 length: 13 residues. CDR3 region: CASSLRSDGELFF. CDR3 DNA: TGTGCCAGCAGTCTGAGGAGCGACGGGGAGCTGTTTTTT.

V and J are TRBV5-1 and TRBJ2-1; no definite D call. Germline V gives CDR1 SGHRS, CDR2 YFSETQ. V shed 3 bases and J shed 5 bases, with 3 bases lying between them. This CDR3 has 11 amino acids. This chain's CDR3 is CASSYNNEQFF. As DNA, the CDR3 is TGCGCCAGCAGCTATAACAATGAGCAGTTCTTC.

This clonotype was seen a few times. The chain joins TRBV27 to TRBJ1-4; D is perhaps TRBD1 (5 bases). Per the germline V gene, CDR1 is MNHEY and CDR2 is SMNVEV (reference sequence). This CDR3 spans 15 amino acids. Trimming removed 6 bases from V and 8 bases from J, with 19 bases in between. The CDR3 DNA reads TGTGCCAGCAGCGAACCAGGGTGGGGTCGGGAAAAACTGTTTTTT. Translation gives CASSEPGWGREKLFF.

This chain connects TRBV20-1 to TRBJ2-2, with D hard to call. The germline V and J ends were trimmed by 4 bases and 1 base, with 10 bases remaining between them. CDR1 and CDR2 (germline): DFQATT, SNEGSKA (reference sequence). This CDR3 is 14 amino acids long. CDR3 sequence: CSAMWSGNTGELFF. The CDR3 region has the DNA TGCAGTGCTATGTGGTCAGGGAACACCGGGGAGCTGTTTTTT.

This clonotype was seen many times. This chain joins TRBV6-5 and TRBJ1-5; 9 nucleotides line up with TRBD1. This CDR3 contains 15 residues. Germline CDR1 and CDR2: MNHEY and SVGAGI. V was clipped by 0 bases and J by 4 bases; unmatched bases: 1. The CDR3 region is CASSYSTGGNQPQHF. In nucleotides, the CDR3 is TGTGCCAGCAGTTACTCGACAGGGGGGAATCAGCCCCAGCATTTT.

This clonotype occurred a few times. The chain employs TRBV3-1 and TRBJ2-5, with a weak D call TRBD1 (5 bases). This CDR3 spans 15 amino acids. V lost 0 bases to trimming and J lost 4 bases, with 12 bases between them. Germline V gives CDR1 LGHDT, CDR2 YNNKEL (reference sequence). The CDR3 DNA sequence: TGTGCCAGCAGCCAAGAGGGCAGGGAAACAGAGACCCAGTACTTC. It yields the protein CASSQEGRETETQYF.

This clonotype was counted between two and nine times. The junction does not match germline at one end; this may be a read error. The gene calls are TRBV4-3 and TRBJ2-2; 11 bases match TRBD2. The CDR3 is 18 residues long. From germline, CDR1 is LGHNA and CDR2 YSLEER. The CDR3 loop reads CPSSQITGTSGGGGELFF. The CDR3 region has the DNA TGCCCCAGCAGCCAAATTACTGGGACTAGCGGCGGTGGCGGGGAGCTGTTTTTT.

The V gene is TRBV24-1, the J gene TRBJ1-2; D call uncertain. The V and J ends lost 3 bases and 8 bases respectively, with 9 bases between them. The length of the CDR3 is 12 residues. Germline assignment: CDR1 KGHDR and CDR2 SFDVKD. The CDR3 DNA is TGTGCCACCAGTGATAGGGTGGGCGGCTACACCTTC. This gives the protein CATSDRVGGYTF.

The V call is TRBV28, the J call TRBJ2-7; no clear D. The germline V gene has CDR1 MDHEN and CDR2 SYDVKM. The V end was cut by 5 bases, the J end by 2 bases, with 13 bases between. The CDR3 is 14 residues long. The CDR3: CASSPSRGPYEQYV. CDR3 DNA sequence: TGTGCCAGCAGTCCCAGTCGTGGACCCTACGAGCAGTACGTC.

This chain joins TRBV11-2 and TRBJ1-2; TRBD1 aligns across 9 bases. CDR1 and CDR2 from the germline V gene are SGHAT and FQNNGV. The length of the CDR3 is 17 residues. J was trimmed by 0 bases and V by 5 bases; bases with no gene match: 10. The chain's CDR3 is CASSAPGQGHTNYGYTF. For the CDR3, the DNA is TGTGCCAGCAGCGCACCGGGACAGGGACATACTAACTATGGCTACACCTTC.

The chain couples TRBV10-2 to TRBJ2-1; 9 bases match TRBD1. Germline values: CDR1 WSHSY, CDR2 SAAADI. This CDR3 spans 15 amino acids. The J segment lost 8 bases and the V segment lost 6 bases, leaving 11 bases of the junction unmatched. The CDR3 protein is CASRVVGTGTDEQFF. The CDR3 DNA reads as TGCGCCAGCAGGGTGGTAGGGACAGGGACCGATGAGCAGTTCTTC.

In this sample, this clonotype turned up a few times. The chain links TRBV5-4 to TRBJ2-3; weak D call: TRBD2 (5 bases). The length of the CDR3 is 14 residues. Trimming left V 6 bases short and J 0 bases short, with 11 bases between. Looked up from germline, CDR1 is SGHNT and CDR2 is YYREEE (reference sequence). The CDR3 spells CASTQAVSTDTQYF. Here the CDR3 DNA reads TGTGCCAGCACCCAAGCGGTGAGCACAGATACGCAGTATTTT.

This clonotype was seen more than once but under ten times. The J gene is TRBJ2-5, the V gene TRBV5-1; 7 positions agree with TRBD1. The V gene end was trimmed by 6 bases and the J gene end by 1 base; junction bases not matched to a gene: 6. The germline gives CDR1 SGHRS, CDR2 YFSETQ. The CDR3 loop spans 14 amino acids. The CDR3 DNA reads as TGCGCCAGCATGACAGGGAATTTCCAAGAGACCCAGTACTTC. This translates into CASMTGNFQETQYF. The full variable domain, its missing parts supplied by reference TRBV5-1 and TRBJ2-5, is KAGVTQTPRYLIKTRGQQVTLSCSPISGHRSVSWYQQTPGQGLQFLFEYFSETQRNKGNFPGRFSGRQFSNSRSEMNVSTLELGDSALYLCASMTGNFQETQYFGPGTRLLVL.

This clonotype was detected a few times. This chain uses TRBV7-9 with TRBJ2-2; D gene uncertain. Trimming took 8 bases from V and 0 from J, leaving 7 bases between them. The CDR3 totals 13 residues. Germline V lookup: CDR1 SEHNR, CDR2 FQNEAQ (reference sequence). The CDR3 sequence is CASADTNTGELFF. CDR3 nucleotides: TGTGCCAGCGCAGACACGAACACCGGGGAGCTGTTTTTT.

The chain links TRBV28 to TRBJ1-2, with D possibly TRBD1 on 6 matching bases. V dropped 6 bases and J dropped 8 bases, with 25 bases sitting between them. This CDR3 has 16 residues. CDR1 is MDHEN and CDR2 is SYDVKM in the germline V gene. The DNA for the CDR3 is TGTGCCAGCAGAACACTACACCGGGACATCCTCGGCGGCTACACCTTC. Its protein product is CASRTLHRDILGGYTF.

This clonotype was observed a handful of times. The V call is TRBV10-2, the J call TRBJ2-3, with 9 positions matching TRBD2. The V gene's germline CDR1 is WSHSY and CDR2 SAAADI. V lost 11 bases to trimming and J lost 1 base; unmatched junction nucleotides: 4. CDR3 length: 13 residues. In nucleotides, the CDR3 is TGCGCCGGCCAGCGGGGGGGCACAGATACGCAGTATTTT. This sequence encodes CAGQRGGTDTQYF.